These 8 T cell receptor beta chains originate from one sample sequenced in a study of cytomegalovirus exposure and HLA in healthy donors. Use of 60 Vbeta and 13 Jbeta primers characterized the PCR. Clones were read by immunoSEQ multiplex PCR, and TCRdb kept only the in-frame ones, dropping some. This table has about 97,000 clones, about 81% appearing once. Sequenced sample: PBMCs. These receptors were taken from a man over 45 in good health and CMV-seronegative.

This sequence joins TRBV18 and TRBJ2-2; no clear D gene. There are 17 residues in the CDR3. The V gene's germline CDR1 is KGHSH and CDR2 LQKENI. V gave up 5 bases and J gave up 7 bases, with 23 bases separating them. The CDR3 DNA reads TGTGCCAGCTCAACCCTCCCATTATTGGATGCAGGCGGGGAGCTGTTTTTT. Translation gives CASSTLPLLDAGGELFF.

The gene calls are TRBV5-1 and TRBJ2-3, with TRBD2 identical over 7 bases. Per germline, CDR1 SGHRS and CDR2 YFSETQ. The CDR3 runs 15 residues. Trimming at V came to 4 bases and at J to 4 bases, leaving 9 bases not matched to a gene. CDR3 sequence (DNA): TGCGCCAGCAGCGATACTGCGGGGAGGGCAGATACGCAGTATTTT. It is translated as CASSDTAGRADTQYF.

This chain joins TRBV5-1 and TRBJ1-2; no clear D. The germline V gene encodes CDR1 SGHRS and CDR2 YFSETQ. The CDR3 totals 14 residues. Trimming took 7 bases from V and 0 from J, leaving 13 bases between them. Here the CDR3 reads CASRGDNPNYGYTF. CDR3 nucleotides: TGCGCCAGCCGCGGGGATAACCCTAACTATGGCTACACCTTC.

On this clone: The junction and the germline gene differ at one end; a read error may be behind it. This sequence joins TRBV9 and TRBJ1-2; 12 nucleotides match TRBD1. The germline V gene encodes CDR1 SGDLS and CDR2 YYNGEE. CDR3 length equals 14 residues. CDR3 sequence: CASSRSGQGARVAF. The CDR3 DNA sequence: TGTGCCAGCAGCCGATCGGGACAGGGGGCCCGCGTCGCCTTC.

The J gene is TRBJ2-1, the V gene TRBV18, with TRBD2 matching over 8 bases. This CDR3 has 15 residues. The germline gives CDR1 KGHSH, CDR2 LQKENI. After removal of 3 bases from V and 7 bases from J, the junction contained 8 bases not matched to a gene. The CDR3 bases are TGTGCCAGCTCACCTCGGGAGCGGGGGAATAATGAGCAGTTCTTC. Its protein is CASSPRERGNNEQFF. Combining the CDR3 with reference TRBV18 and TRBJ2-1 gives the whole variable domain NAGVMQNPRHLVRRRGQEARLRCSPMKGHSHVYWYRQLPEEGLKFMVYLQKENIIDESGMPKERFSAEFPKEGPSILRIQQVVRGDSAAYFCASSPRERGNNEQFFGPGTRLTVL.

Comments on this clone: In the same sample, other DNA sequences code for this CDR3. J is TRBJ2-7 and V is TRBV7-8, with 8 bases fitting TRBD1. V gave up 4 bases and J gave up 3 bases; unmatched junction bases: 2. The CDR3 totals 13 residues. CDR1 and CDR2 from the germline V gene are SGHVS and FQNEAQ. CDR3 loop: CASSWDRSYEQYF. In DNA, the CDR3 is TGTGCCAGCAGCTGGGACAGGAGCTACGAGCAGTACTTC.

Comments on this clone: An end of the junction does not agree with germline; a read error may underlie this. Other DNA sequences from this sample encode an identical CDR3 as well. The chain joins TRBV7-2 to TRBJ2-7; the D gene is possibly TRBD1 (6 bases). CDR3 length equals 14 residues. CDR1 SGHTA and CDR2 FQGNSA come from the germline V gene. Written as DNA, the CDR3 is TGCGCCAGCAGCCCCATAGAAGGGGGCTACGAGCAGTACTTC. It yields the protein CASSPIEGGYEQYF.

With regard to this clone: Other DNA sequences in this sample translate to the same CDR3. This chain joins TRBV4-1 and TRBJ2-5; D uncertain. V lost 0 bases and J 3 bases, leaving 2 bases between the germline ends. The CDR3 contains 12 residues. The germline V gene encodes CDR1 MGHRA and CDR2 YSYEKL. The CDR3 sequence: CASSQDEETQYF. The CDR3 nucleotides are TGCGCCAGCAGCCAAGACGAAGAGACCCAGTACTTC.